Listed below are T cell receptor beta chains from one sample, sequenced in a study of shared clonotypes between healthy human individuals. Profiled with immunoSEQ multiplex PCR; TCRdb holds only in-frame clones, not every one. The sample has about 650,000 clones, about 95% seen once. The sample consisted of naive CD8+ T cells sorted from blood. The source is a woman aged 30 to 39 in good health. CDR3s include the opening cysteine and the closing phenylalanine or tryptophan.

CDR3aa: CASSWAGTVTYEQYF
v_gene: TRBV5-6

CDR3aa: CASSLGVDRGSYNSPLHF
v_gene: TRBV5-6

CDR3aa: CASSLDRAHTEAFF
v_gene: TRBV5-1

CDR3aa: CASIWGAEQFF
v_gene: TRBV27

CDR3aa: CASSFVKHGGTHYEQYF
v_gene: TRBV13

CDR3aa: CASSLYGRDEQFF
v_gene: TRBV7-9

CDR3aa: CASSLGGSYEQYF
v_gene: TRBV27

CDR3aa: CASSFQSTSKLTYEQYF
v_gene: TRBV27

CDR3aa: CASSVAWGMDTQYF
v_gene: TRBV27

CDR3aa: CASSLGQGGGYEQYF
v_gene: TRBV13

CDR3aa: CSVVWTAGGNTIYF
v_gene: TRBV29-1

CDR3aa: CASSYENTEAFF
v_gene: TRBV11-2

CDR3aa: CASLGTSGRAPTGELFF
v_gene: TRBV2

CDR3aa: CASSYIARNEQFF
v_gene: TRBV28

CDR3aa: CASSLGTQGSHTDTQYF
v_gene: TRBV7-6

CDR3aa: CASSSSGGFYNEQFF
v_gene: TRBV27

CDR3aa: CASSVTGYGANTGELFF
v_gene: TRBV9

CDR3aa: CASSLDLAPEQYF
v_gene: TRBV7-9

CDR3aa: CASSLRAGRVSTEAFF
v_gene: TRBV13

CDR3aa: CASSFGGSVYEQYF
v_gene: TRBV7-9

CDR3aa: CASSPTGANQPQHF
v_gene: TRBV27

CDR3aa: CASGRPGRGETSGSRSLDEQFF
v_gene: TRBV27

CDR3aa: CASSLGLDSYEQYF
v_gene: TRBV7-9

CDR3aa: CASSLWGSGYEQYF
v_gene: TRBV27

CDR3aa: CASSQDIGTVNEQFF
v_gene: TRBV4-1

CDR3aa: CASSLASGPLTNEQFF
v_gene: TRBV5-1

CDR3aa: CASSGTGGQETQYF
v_gene: TRBV6-1

CDR3aa: CAISDSGNTEAFF
v_gene: TRBV10-3

CDR3aa: CASSPKETINTGELFF
v_gene: TRBV18

CDR3aa: CASSLAMGARNTEAFF
v_gene: TRBV7-6

CDR3aa: CASSDGNSRYQPQHF
v_gene: TRBV7-9

CDR3aa: CASSLSDHYSYEQYF
v_gene: TRBV27

CDR3aa: CASSLTSGPSTYNEQFF
v_gene: TRBV7-9

CDR3aa: CSVTGTSGRNYEQYF
v_gene: TRBV29-1

CDR3aa: CASSRGLAGVNEQFF
v_gene: TRBV27

CDR3aa: CASSQQQGAPMNTEAFF
v_gene: TRBV4-2

CDR3aa: CASSRTGGRETQYF
v_gene: TRBV5-4

CDR3aa: CASSRGTLHPYEQYF
v_gene: TRBV7-9

CDR3aa: CSVEAPPTGRSLDYGYTF
v_gene: TRBV29-1

CDR3aa: CASSSPEERTYNEQFF
v_gene: TRBV28

CDR3aa: CASSQLTGWGKPQHF
v_gene: TRBV14

CDR3aa: CSVEAVGLREGLFNEQFF
v_gene: TRBV29-1

CDR3aa: CASSLVQGAADTQYF
v_gene: TRBV27

CDR3aa: CASSYQGATNNQPQHF
v_gene: TRBV6-5

CDR3aa: CASSRTVSGNTIYF
v_gene: TRBV27

CDR3aa: CASSLNYEQGYYGYTF
v_gene: TRBV7-6

CDR3aa: CASSAGVYTGELFF
v_gene: TRBV28

CDR3aa: CASSLSREGYTF
v_gene: TRBV28

CDR3aa: CASSDTSYEQYF
v_gene: TRBV10-1

CDR3aa: CASSLTGSDQPQHF
v_gene: TRBV2

CDR3aa: CASSPGRGTGVGETQYF
v_gene: TRBV11-3

CDR3aa: CASNSRGRQEAFF
v_gene: TRBV27

CDR3aa: CATWTGLTGNTIYF
v_gene: TRBV15